This T cell receptor beta chain was captured by sequencing in a study of high-grade serous ovarian cancer treatment subgroups. This clone has a single count. Repertoires were generated with immunoSEQ multiplex PCR, while TCRdb's copy carries only in-frame clones and drops some. The sample yields approximately 4,000 clones, around 73% seen once. CDR1 and CDR2 from the germline V gene are SNHLY and FYNNEI. The CDR3 spans 16 residues. With 1 base removed from V and 7 bases from J, the gap between germline ends came to 14 bases. Tumor samples were taken before definitive surgery or chemotherapy. Sequencing was performed on tumor tissue. The chain links TRBV2 to TRBJ1-6; D is uncertain. The clonotype comes from a human donor with high-grade serous ovarian cancer. CDR3 residues: CASSEGVWQENSPLHF. CDR3 nucleotide sequence: TGTGCCAGCAGTGAAGGAGTATGGCAGGAGAATTCACCCCTCCACTTT.